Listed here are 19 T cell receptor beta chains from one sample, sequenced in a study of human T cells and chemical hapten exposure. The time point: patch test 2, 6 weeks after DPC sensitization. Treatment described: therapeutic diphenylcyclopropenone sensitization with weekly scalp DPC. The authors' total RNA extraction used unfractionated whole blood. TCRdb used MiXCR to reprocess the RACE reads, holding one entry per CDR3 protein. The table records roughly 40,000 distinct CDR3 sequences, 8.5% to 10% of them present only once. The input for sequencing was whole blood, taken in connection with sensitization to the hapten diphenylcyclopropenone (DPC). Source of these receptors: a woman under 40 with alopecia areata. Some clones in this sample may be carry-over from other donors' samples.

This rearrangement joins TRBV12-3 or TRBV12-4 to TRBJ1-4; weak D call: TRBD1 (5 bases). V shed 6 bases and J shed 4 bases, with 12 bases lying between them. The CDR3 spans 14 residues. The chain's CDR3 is CASSHGGYNEKLFF. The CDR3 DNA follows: TGTGCCAGCAGCCACGGGGGATATAATGAAAAACTGTTTTTT.

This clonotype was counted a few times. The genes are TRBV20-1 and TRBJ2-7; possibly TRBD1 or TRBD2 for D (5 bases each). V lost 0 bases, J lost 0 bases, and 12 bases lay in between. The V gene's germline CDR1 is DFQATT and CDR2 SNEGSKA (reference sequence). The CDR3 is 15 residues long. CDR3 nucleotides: TGCAGTGCTAGAGATCCCGGGACGGACTCCTACGAGCAGTACTTC. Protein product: CSARDPGTDSYEQYF.

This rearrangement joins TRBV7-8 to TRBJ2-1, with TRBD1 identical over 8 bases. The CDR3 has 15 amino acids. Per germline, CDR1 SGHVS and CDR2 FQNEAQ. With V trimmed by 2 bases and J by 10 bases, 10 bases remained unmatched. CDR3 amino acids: CASSLPDREAKEQFF. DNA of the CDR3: TGTGCCAGCAGCTTACCGGACAGGGAAGCCAAGGAGCAGTTCTTC.

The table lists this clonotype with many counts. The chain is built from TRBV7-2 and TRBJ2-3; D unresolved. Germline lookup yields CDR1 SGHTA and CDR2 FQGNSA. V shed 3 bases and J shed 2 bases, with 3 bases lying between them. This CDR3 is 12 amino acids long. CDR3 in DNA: TGTGCCAGCAGCTTTTTCACAGATACGCAGTATTTT. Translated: CASSFFTDTQYF.

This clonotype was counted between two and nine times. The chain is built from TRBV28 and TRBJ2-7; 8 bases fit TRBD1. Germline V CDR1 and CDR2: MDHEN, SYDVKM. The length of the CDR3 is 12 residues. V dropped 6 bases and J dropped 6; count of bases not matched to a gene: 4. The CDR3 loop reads CASSQDRVEQYF. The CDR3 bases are TGTGCCAGCAGCCAGGACAGGGTCGAGCAGTACTTC.

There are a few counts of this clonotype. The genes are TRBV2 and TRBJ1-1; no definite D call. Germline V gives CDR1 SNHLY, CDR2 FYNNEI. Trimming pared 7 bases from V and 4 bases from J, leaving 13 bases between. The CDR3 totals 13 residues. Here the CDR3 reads CASTKGWATEAFF. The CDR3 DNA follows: TGTGCCAGCACCAAAGGGTGGGCCACTGAAGCTTTCTTT.

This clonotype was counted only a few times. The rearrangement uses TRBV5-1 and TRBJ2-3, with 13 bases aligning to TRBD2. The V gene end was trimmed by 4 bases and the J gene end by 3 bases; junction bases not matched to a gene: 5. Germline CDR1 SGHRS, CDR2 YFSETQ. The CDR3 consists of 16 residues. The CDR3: CASSVGTSGTTDTQYF. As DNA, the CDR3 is TGCGCCAGCAGCGTCGGGACTAGCGGGACAACAGATACGCAGTATTTT.

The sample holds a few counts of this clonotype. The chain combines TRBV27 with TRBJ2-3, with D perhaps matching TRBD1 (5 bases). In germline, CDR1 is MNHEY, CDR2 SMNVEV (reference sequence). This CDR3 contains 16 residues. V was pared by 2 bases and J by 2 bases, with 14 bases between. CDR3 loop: CASSLRSRQFTDTQYF. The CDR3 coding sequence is TGTGCCAGCAGTTTAAGGTCTCGACAGTTCACAGATACGCAGTATTTT.

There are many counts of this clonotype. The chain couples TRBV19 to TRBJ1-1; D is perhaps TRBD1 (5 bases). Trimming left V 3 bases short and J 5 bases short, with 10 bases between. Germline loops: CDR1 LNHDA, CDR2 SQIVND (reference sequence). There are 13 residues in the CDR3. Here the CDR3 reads CASSMYGGTEAFF. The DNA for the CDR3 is TGTGCCAGTAGTATGTATGGGGGGACTGAAGCTTTCTTT.

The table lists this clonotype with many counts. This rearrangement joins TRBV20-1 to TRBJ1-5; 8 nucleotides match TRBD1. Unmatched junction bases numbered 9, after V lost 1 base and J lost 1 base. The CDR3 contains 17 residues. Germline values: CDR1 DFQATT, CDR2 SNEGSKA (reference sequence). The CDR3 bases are TGCAGTGCTAGAGTCGACAGGGGCGTTGGGAGCAATCAGCCCCAGCATTTT. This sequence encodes CSARVDRGVGSNQPQHF.

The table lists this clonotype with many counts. The CDR3 nucleotides read TGTGCCAGCAGCCAACCATCTTCACCCCTCCACTTT. Amino acids: CASSQPSSPLHF. The V call is TRBV3-1, the J call TRBJ1-6; D gene ambiguous. The CDR3 extends over 12 amino acids. In germline, CDR1 is LGHDT, CDR2 YNNKEL (reference sequence). V was pared by 2 bases and J by 9 bases, with 5 bases between.

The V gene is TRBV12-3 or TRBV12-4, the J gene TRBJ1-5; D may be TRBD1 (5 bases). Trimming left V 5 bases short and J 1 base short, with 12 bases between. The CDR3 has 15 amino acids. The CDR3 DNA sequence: TGTGCCAGCAGTCCCACCGGGACCAGCAATCAGCCCCAGCATTTT. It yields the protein CASSPTGTSNQPQHF.

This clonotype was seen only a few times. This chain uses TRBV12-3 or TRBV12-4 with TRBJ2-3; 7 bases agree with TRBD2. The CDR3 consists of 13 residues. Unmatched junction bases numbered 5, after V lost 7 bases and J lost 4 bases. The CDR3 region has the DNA TGTGCCAGCACCCCCCGGGGGGCAGATACGCAGTATTTT. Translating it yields CASTPRGADTQYF.

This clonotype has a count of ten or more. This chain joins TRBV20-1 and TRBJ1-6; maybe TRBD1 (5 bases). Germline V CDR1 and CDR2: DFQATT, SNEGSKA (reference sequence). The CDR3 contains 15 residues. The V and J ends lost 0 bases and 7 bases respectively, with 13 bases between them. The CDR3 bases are TGCAGTGCTAGAGATCTAGACAGACGCAATTCACCCCTCCACTTT. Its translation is CSARDLDRRNSPLHF.

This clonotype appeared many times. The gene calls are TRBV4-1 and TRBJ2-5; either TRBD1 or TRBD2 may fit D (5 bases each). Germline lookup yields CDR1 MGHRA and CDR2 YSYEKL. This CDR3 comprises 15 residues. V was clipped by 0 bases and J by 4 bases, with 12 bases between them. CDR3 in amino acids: CASSQDLRGGETQYF. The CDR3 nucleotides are TGCGCCAGCAGCCAAGATCTCCGTGGGGGAGAGACCCAGTACTTC.

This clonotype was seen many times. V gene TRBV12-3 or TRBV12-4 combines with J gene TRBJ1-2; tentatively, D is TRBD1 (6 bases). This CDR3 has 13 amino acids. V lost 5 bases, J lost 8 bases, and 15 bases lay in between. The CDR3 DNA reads TGTGCCAGCAGTCCAGGGGAGGGTAGGGGCTACACCTTC. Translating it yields CASSPGEGRGYTF.

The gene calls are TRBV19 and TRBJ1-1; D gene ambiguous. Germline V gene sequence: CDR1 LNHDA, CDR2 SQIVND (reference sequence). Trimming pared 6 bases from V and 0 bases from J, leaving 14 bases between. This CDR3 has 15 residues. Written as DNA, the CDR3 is TGTGCCAGTAGCCCTCTGGCAGGTATGAACACTGAAGCTTTCTTT. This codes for CASSPLAGMNTEAFF.

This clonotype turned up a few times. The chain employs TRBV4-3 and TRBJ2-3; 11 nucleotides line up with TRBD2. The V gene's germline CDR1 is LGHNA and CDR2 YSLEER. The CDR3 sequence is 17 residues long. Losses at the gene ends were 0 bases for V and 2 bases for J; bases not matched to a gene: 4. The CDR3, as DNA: TGCGCCAGCAGCCAAGACCGACTAGCGGGACCCACAGATACGCAGTATTTT. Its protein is CASSQDRLAGPTDTQYF.

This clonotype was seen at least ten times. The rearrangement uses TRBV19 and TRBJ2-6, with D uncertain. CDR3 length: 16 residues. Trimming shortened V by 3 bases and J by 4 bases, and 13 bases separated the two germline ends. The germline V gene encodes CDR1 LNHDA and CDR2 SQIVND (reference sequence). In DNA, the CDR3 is TGTGCCAGTAGTATCCTTCGAGGCTCCGGGGCCAACGTCCTGACTTTC. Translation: CASSILRGSGANVLTF.